This paragraph reports one T cell receptor beta chain. A read error is likely, as this CDR3 ends without the conserved phenylalanine or tryptophan. The DNA is omitted, as the CDR3 cannot be located on it reliably, and the CDR3 follows TCRdb's listing. This record belongs to a study of tumor-infiltrating lymphocytes in oesophageal squamous cell carcinoma. TCRdb redid the calling of the PCR reads with MiXCR, one entry per CDR3 protein. In the table there are tens of thousands of distinct CDR3 sequences, over 30% of which are singletons. Including both end residues, the CDR3 is 13 amino acids long. The V gene's germline CDR1 is SGHTA and CDR2 FQGNSA.

The sequence came from a female donor with esophageal squamous cell carcinoma. The V call is TRBV7-2, the J call TRBJ2-6; TRBD2, the table's D call, lacks a check against the DNA. The sequenced material came from esophageal tumor tissue. The CDR3 loop reads CASSDRYEQYFGA.